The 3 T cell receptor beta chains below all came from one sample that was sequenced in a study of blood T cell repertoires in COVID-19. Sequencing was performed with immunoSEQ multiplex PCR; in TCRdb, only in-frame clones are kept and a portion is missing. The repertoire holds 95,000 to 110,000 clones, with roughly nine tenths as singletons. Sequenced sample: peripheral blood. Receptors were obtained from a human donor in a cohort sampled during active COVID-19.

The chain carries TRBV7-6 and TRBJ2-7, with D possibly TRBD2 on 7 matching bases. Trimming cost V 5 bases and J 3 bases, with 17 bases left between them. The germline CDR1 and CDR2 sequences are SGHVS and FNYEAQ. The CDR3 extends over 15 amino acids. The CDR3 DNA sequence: TGTGCCAGCAGCAATGGGGGGGGCAACAACTACGAGCAGTACTTC. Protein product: CASSNGGGNNYEQYF.

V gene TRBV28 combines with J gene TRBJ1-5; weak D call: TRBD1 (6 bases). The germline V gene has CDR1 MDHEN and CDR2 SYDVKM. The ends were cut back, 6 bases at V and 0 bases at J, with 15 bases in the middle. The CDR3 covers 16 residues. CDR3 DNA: TGTGCCAGCAGCATTGCGGGGGGCCTTAGCAATCAGCCCCAGCATTTT. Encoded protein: CASSIAGGLSNQPQHF.

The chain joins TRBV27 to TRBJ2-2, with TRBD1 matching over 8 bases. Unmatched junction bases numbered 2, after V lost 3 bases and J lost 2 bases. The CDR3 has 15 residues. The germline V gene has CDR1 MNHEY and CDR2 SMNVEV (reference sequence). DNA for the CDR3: TGTGCCAGCAGTTTCAGGGGGCCTAACACCGGGGAGCTGTTTTTT. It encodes CASSFRGPNTGELFF.